This TCR beta chain was recovered during a study of blood T cell dynamics during melanoma immunotherapy. Each bulk PBMC sample had roughly 350 ng DNA loaded. Libraries were prepared by immunoSEQ multiplex PCR; TCRdb keeps only in-frame clonotypes and omits some of them. The sample lists 15,000 or so clones; roughly 83% were seen once. General study results and limits: At W3, later disease-control patients showed bifurcated PBMC repertoire changes, unlike progressors.

The time point: pre-treatment baseline. One draw preceded checkpoint blockade; another followed its first cycle at week 3. Regarding this clone: Its antigen is as yet unknown.

The CDR3 runs to 14 residues. V shed 6 bases and J shed 0 bases, with 11 bases lying between them. CDR1 LNHDA and CDR2 SQIVND come from the germline V gene (reference sequence). V is TRBV19 and J is TRBJ1-1; D ambiguous. The receptor was derived from a human donor with melanoma. The source material was blood, sampled from a patient treated with checkpoint blockade. CDR3 DNA sequence: TGTGCCAGTAGGGGGAGCGGGATGAACACTGAAGCTTTCTTT. Translating it yields CASRGSGMNTEAFF.